The clone carrying this T cell receptor beta chain was picked up a small number of times. The antigen remains undetermined. The record originates from a study of T-cell memory formation after mild COVID-19. Findings and caveats of the study: CD4+ contracting clones were found mainly in CM and EM, and CD8+ ones in EMRA.

The CDR3 covers 16 residues. CDR1 is SGHRS, CDR2 YFSETQ, per germline. Trimming removed 0 bases from V and 1 base from J, with 12 bases in between. TCRdb called the 5' RACE reads again in MiXCR, with one record for every CDR3 protein. The sample carries 350,000 to 400,000 distinct CDR3 sequences, roughly 20% recorded once. The chain joins TRBV5-1 to TRBJ2-3; a possible D gene is TRBD1 (5 bases). This receptor was identified in an adult woman who had mild COVID-19 (a few samples of this study predate the infection). Cell type and time point are not known. Material: PBMCs or a T cell subset sorted from them (not recorded which). The CDR3 DNA reads TGCGCCAGCAGCTTGGGTCGGACATCGGGCACAGATACGCAGTATTTT. Translated: CASSLGRTSGTDTQYF.